Listed here are 3 T cell receptor beta chains from one sample, sequenced in a study of blood T cells in healthy people across ages. The use of a sample-barcoded 5' primer and a J-beta primer mix characterized a second PCR of roughly 7 to 12 cycles. From the 5' RACE reads, TCRdb called clonotypes with MiXCR, one entry per CDR3 protein. This sample has 700,000 to 950,000 distinct CDR3 sequences, with about 62% found just once. The specimen sequenced was blood. These receptors all stem from a man younger than 40 in good health.

This clonotype has at least ten counts. This sequence joins TRBV7-8 and TRBJ2-1; D perhaps matches TRBD1 (6 bases). This CDR3 comprises 15 residues. Germline V CDR1 and CDR2: SGHVS, FQNEAQ. Trimming took 1 base from V and 3 from J, leaving 10 bases between them. DNA of the CDR3: TGTGCCAGCAGCTTAGGTCAGGGGTACTACAATGAGCAGTTCTTC. Its translation is CASSLGQGYYNEQFF. The complete variable domain, with remaining parts taken from reference TRBV7-8 and TRBJ2-1, reads GAGVSQSPRYKVAKRGQDVALRCDPISGHVSLFWYQQALGQGPEFLTYFQNEAQLDKSGLPSDRFFAERPEGSVSTLKIQRTQQEDSAVYLCASSLGQGYYNEQFFGPGTRLTVL.

V gene TRBV12-5 combines with J gene TRBJ2-1, with a weak D call TRBD2 (5 bases). V lost 5 bases to trimming and J lost 9 bases, with 11 bases between them. Germline loops: CDR1 LGHNT, CDR2 FRNRAP. The CDR3 covers 12 residues. CDR3: CASGRGFVEQFF. Here the CDR3 DNA reads TGTGCTAGTGGTCGAGGGTTTGTTGAGCAGTTCTTC.

The gene calls are TRBV20-1 and TRBJ1-2; 8 bases are shared with TRBD1. The germline CDR1 and CDR2 sequences are DFQATT and SNEGSKA (reference sequence). The CDR3 totals 14 residues. J was trimmed by 4 bases and V by 7 bases; bases with no gene match: 11. This chain's CDR3 is CSGQQGGLRYGYTF. CDR3 bases: TGCAGTGGCCAACAGGGGGGACTACGCTATGGCTACACCTTC.